The 32 T cell receptor beta chains reported below all come from one sample, sequenced in a study of a mutant IDH1 vaccine in newly diagnosed glioma. Assay: immunoSEQ multiplex PCR; the TCRdb copy retains only in-frame clones and omits some. The sample has about 77,000 clones, approximately 89% seen once; the top ten hold approximately 0.8%. These TCRs' antigens remain unknown. Time point reported: week 23, last vaccination. The investigators gave 300 ug of mutant IDH1 20-mer peptide in each vaccine dose, together with topical imiquimod. The sample was PBMCs, taken from a glioma patient whose treatment included an IDH1 peptide vaccine. These receptors were taken from a woman aged 45-65 years with glioma.

This chain's CDR3 is CASSLIGTVNTEAFF. The CDR3 DNA is TGCGCCAGCAGCTTGATCGGGACGGTGAACACTGAAGCTTTCTTT. The chain has TRBV5-1 and TRBJ1-1; tentatively, D is TRBD1 (5 bases). V lost 1 base and J lost 0, with 10 bases in between. Germline values: CDR1 SGHRS, CDR2 YFSETQ. This CDR3 contains 15 residues.

The chain is built from TRBV7-2 and TRBJ1-6, with D unclear. This CDR3 has 15 amino acids. Trimming took off 6 bases at V and 0 bases at J, with 9 bases between the two ends. Per the germline V gene, CDR1 is SGHTA and CDR2 is FQGNSA. In DNA, the CDR3 is TGTGCCAGCAGAACCTGGCTCTCCTATAATTCACCCCTCCACTTT. Its translation: CASRTWLSYNSPLHF.

The chain employs TRBV7-9 and TRBJ2-7, with D unresolved. V was cut by 0 bases and J by 0 bases, with 6 bases left in between. In germline, CDR1 is SEHNR, CDR2 FQNEAQ (reference sequence). The CDR3 spans 14 residues. This chain's CDR3 is CASSLAGSSYEQYF. The CDR3 DNA is TGTGCCAGCAGCTTAGCTGGAAGCTCCTACGAGCAGTACTTC.

J is TRBJ1-2 and V is TRBV5-4, with 8 bases aligning to TRBD1. The length of the CDR3 is 15 residues. Germline V gene sequence: CDR1 SGHNT, CDR2 YYREEE (reference sequence). The J segment lost 4 bases and the V segment lost 3 bases, leaving 8 bases of the junction unmatched. Here the CDR3 reads CASSSGQGAFYGYTF. As DNA, the CDR3 is TGTGCCAGCAGCTCAGGACAGGGAGCGTTCTATGGCTACACCTTC.

The V gene is TRBV2, the J gene TRBJ2-3, with D unresolved. Per the germline V gene, CDR1 is SNHLY and CDR2 is FYNNEI. V was cut by 6 bases and J by 3 bases, with 7 bases left in between. This CDR3 region has 12 residues. CDR3 nucleotide sequence: TGTGCCAGCAGAGAGAGAACAGATACGCAGTATTTT. It is translated as CASRERTDTQYF.

The CDR3 region is CASSYRLGNQPQHF. The CDR3, as DNA: TGTGCCAGCAGTTACCGCTTAGGGAATCAGCCCCAGCATTTT. The V call is TRBV6-5, the J call TRBJ1-5; D not certain. Trimming left V 2 bases short and J 4 bases short, with 9 bases between. Germline CDR1 and CDR2: MNHEY and SVGAGI. This CDR3 has 14 amino acids.

The CDR3: CASSPQGLRHEQYF. The CDR3 region has the DNA TGTGCCAGCAGCCCCCAGGGGCTAAGGCACGAGCAGTACTTC. V and J are TRBV7-9 and TRBJ2-7; a weak D match, TRBD1 (6 bases). V was clipped by 5 bases and J by 5 bases, with 16 bases between them. This CDR3 contains 14 residues. Per germline, CDR1 SEHNR and CDR2 FQNEAQ (reference sequence).

The V call is TRBV2, the J call TRBJ1-6; D is undetermined. CDR3 size: 16 residues. V lost 6 bases, J lost 0 bases, and 12 bases lay in between. Germline-derived CDR1 and CDR2 are SNHLY and FYNNEI. The CDR3 sequence is CASSPEASSYNSPLHF. CDR3 coding DNA: TGTGCCAGCAGCCCCGAGGCCAGCTCCTATAATTCACCCCTCCACTTT.

The chain employs TRBV19 and TRBJ2-7; 7 positions match TRBD1. The V segment lost 3 bases and the J segment 1 base; nucleotides outside the gene matches: 0. Germline V gene data show CDR1 as LNHDA and CDR2 as SQIVND (reference sequence). This CDR3 is 13 amino acids long. As DNA, the CDR3 is TGTGCCAGTAGTATGACAGGGTCCTACGAGCAGTACTTC. Translating it yields CASSMTGSYEQYF.

This chain links TRBV6-6 with TRBJ1-5; D is unclear. Germline CDR1 is MNHNY and CDR2 is SVGAGI (reference sequence). The CDR3 is made up of 13 amino acids. V was trimmed by 2 bases and J by 6 bases, leaving 8 bases between them. CDR3 loop: CASSYGSGQPQHF. The CDR3 nucleotides are TGTGCCAGCAGTTACGGGTCGGGTCAGCCCCAGCATTTT.

V and J are TRBV10-3 and TRBJ1-1; TRBD1 is a possible D gene (6 bases). This CDR3 has 14 amino acids. CDR1 is ENHRY and CDR2 is SYGVKD in the germline V gene. Trimming stripped 5 bases from V and 1 base from J, with 11 bases between. The CDR3 region is CAISKGGWNTEAFF. The CDR3 region has the DNA TGTGCCATCAGTAAAGGGGGTTGGAACACTGAAGCTTTCTTT.

CDR3 loop: CASSPGASPYEQYF. The CDR3 region has the DNA TGTGCCAGCAGCCCCGGCGCGTCTCCCTACGAGCAGTACTTC. The rearrangement joins TRBV6-5 to TRBJ2-7; D remains unclear. CDR1 MNHEY and CDR2 SVGAGI come from the germline V gene. The CDR3 contains 14 residues. The V and J ends lost 6 bases and 2 bases respectively, with 14 bases between them.

The chain combines TRBV29-1 with TRBJ2-5; possible D gene TRBD1, 6 bases. With the DNA end fitting TRBJ2-7 better, the J assignment may be wrong. Germline CDR1 reads SQVTM; CDR2 reads ANQGSEA. The CDR3 is 15 residues long. CDR3: CSVGDTRRRTYEQYF. The CDR3 DNA sequence: TGCAGCGTTGGGGACACTCGCCGAAGAACCTACGAGCAGTACTTC.

The V and J genes are TRBV4-1 and TRBJ2-1; tentatively, D is TRBD2 (6 bases). The CDR3 extends over 14 amino acids. Trimming took 6 bases from V and 5 from J, leaving 14 bases between them. Germline CDR1 and CDR2: MGHRA and YSYEKL. CDR3 sequence: CASSPGLADNEQFF. In DNA form, the CDR3 reads TGCGCCAGCAGTCCGGGACTCGCGGACAATGAGCAGTTCTTC.

The chain recombines TRBV18 with TRBJ2-7; D is possibly TRBD1 (6 bases). The V and J ends lost 3 bases and 7 bases respectively, with 19 bases between them. Germline CDR1 and CDR2: KGHSH and LQKENI. CDR3 length equals 15 residues. The CDR3 bases are TGTGCCAGCTCACCTCGGACAGACGGAGCCGGAGAGCAGTACTTC. It specifies CASSPRTDGAGEQYF.

The chain joins TRBV28 to TRBJ2-7; the D gene is possibly TRBD2 (5 bases). Trimming took 3 bases from V and 0 from J, leaving 6 bases between them. The CDR3 sequence is 13 residues long. Germline V gives CDR1 MDHEN, CDR2 SYDVKM. The CDR3 is CASSLRASYEQYF. The DNA of the CDR3 is TGTGCCAGCAGTTTGAGGGCCTCCTACGAGCAGTACTTC.

In this sample, this clone turned up once. The chain couples TRBV13 to TRBJ2-2, with 7 bases identical to TRBD2. Losses at the gene ends were 7 bases for V and 6 bases for J; bases not matched to a gene: 11. CDR1 and CDR2 (germline): PRHDT, FYEKMQ (reference sequence). The CDR3 is 15 residues long. Here the CDR3 DNA reads TGTGCCAGCACCGAATCGTACGGGGGGTCCGGGGAGCTGTTTTTT. Translating gives CASTESYGGSGELFF.

This sequence joins TRBV7-3 and TRBJ2-5; TRBD1 agrees at 8 bases. Germline CDR1 is SGHTA and CDR2 is FQGTGA. CDR3 length: 13 residues. The ends lost 6 bases at V and 4 bases at J; junction bases unmatched: 4. The CDR3: CASSYGQGETQYF. The CDR3 DNA sequence: TGTGCCAGCAGTTACGGACAGGGAGAGACCCAGTACTTC.

This clone occurred a few times. V gene TRBV4-2 combines with J gene TRBJ1-1, with 9 bases lining up with TRBD1. V shed 1 base and J 4 bases; nucleotides not matched to a gene: 4. CDR3 length: 15 amino acids. Germline V lookup: CDR1 LGHNA, CDR2 YNFKEQ. The CDR3 bases are TGTGCCAGCAGCCAAGCTAAGACAGGGGGCACTGAAGCTTTCTTT. The encoded protein is CASSQAKTGGTEAFF.

The chain recombines TRBV28 with TRBJ1-4; D unresolved. In germline, CDR1 is MDHEN, CDR2 SYDVKM. This CDR3 has 15 residues. The ends were cut back, 8 bases at V and 4 bases at J, with 17 bases in the middle. The CDR3 nucleotides read TGTGCCAGCTCGGAATCGGGTCTGTATAATGAAAAACTGTTTTTT. Translation gives CASSESGLYNEKLFF.

The chain links TRBV5-5 to TRBJ1-1; the D is unclear. Germline CDR1 reads SGHKS; CDR2 reads YYEKEE (reference sequence). Trimming pared 2 bases from V and 7 bases from J, leaving 9 bases between. The CDR3 is made up of 12 amino acids. CDR3 sequence (DNA): TGTGCCAGCAGCTTTACAGAAAATGAAGCTTTCTTT. Amino acids: CASSFTENEAFF.

The chain joins TRBV6-5 to TRBJ1-4, with 7 bases that match TRBD1. Trimming took 5 bases from V and 2 from J; bases not matched to a gene: 5. This CDR3 has 15 amino acids. Germline CDR1 is MNHEY and CDR2 is SVGAGI. In DNA, the CDR3 is TGTGCCAGCAGTCGACAGGGAACGACTAATGAAAAACTGTTTTTT. The encoded protein is CASSRQGTTNEKLFF.

The chain has TRBV9 and TRBJ1-6; 7 bases line up with TRBD1. J gave up 2 bases and V 4 bases, and 6 bases lay outside the gene matches. The CDR3 spans 16 residues. Germline V gene lookup returns CDR1 SGDLS and CDR2 YYNGEE. CDR3 sequence: CASSPGTAAYNSPLHF. In nucleotides, the CDR3 is TGTGCCAGCAGCCCCGGGACAGCGGCCTATAATTCACCCCTCCACTTT.

The genes are TRBV10-3 and TRBJ2-5, with D possibly called TRBD1 or TRBD2 (5 bases each). The germline V and J ends were trimmed by 11 bases and 2 bases, with 18 bases remaining between them. The CDR3 spans 14 residues. Per germline, CDR1 ENHRY and CDR2 SYGVKD. Here the CDR3 reads CAGGTGSSQETQYF. Here the CDR3 DNA reads TGTGCCGGTGGGACGGGCAGCTCTCAAGAGACCCAGTACTTC.

V usage is TRBV6-5 and J usage is TRBJ2-7, with TRBD1 as a possible D gene (6 bases). The CDR3 length is 13 residues. Trimming cost V 6 bases and J 4 bases, with 13 bases left between them. CDR1 MNHEY and CDR2 SVGAGI come from the germline V gene. The CDR3 sequence: CASRSPGEYEQYF. DNA of the CDR3: TGTGCCAGCAGGTCCCCAGGGGAGTACGAGCAGTACTTC.

The chain is built from TRBV9 and TRBJ1-2, with TRBD1 identical over 9 bases. Trimming at V came to 0 bases and at J to 7 bases, leaving 4 bases not matched to a gene. CDR1 is SGDLS and CDR2 is YYNGEE in the germline V gene. The CDR3 is 14 amino acids. CDR3 residues: CASSVGGQGGGYTF. The CDR3 nucleotides read TGTGCCAGCAGCGTAGGGGGACAGGGAGGTGGCTACACCTTC.

The chain combines TRBV10-3 with TRBJ1-2, with D unresolved. CDR1 ENHRY and CDR2 SYGVKD come from the germline V gene. V lost 3 bases and J lost 6, with 5 bases in between. This CDR3 is built from 11 residues. The CDR3 here is CAISDGDGYTF. DNA of the CDR3: TGTGCCATCAGTGACGGGGATGGCTACACCTTC.

The genes are TRBV7-9 and TRBJ2-7, with D perhaps assigned TRBD1 or TRBD2 (6 bases each). This CDR3 comprises 13 residues. The V end lost 5 bases, the J end lost 4 bases, and 12 bases lay between the germline ends. Germline CDR1 reads SEHNR; CDR2 reads FQNEAQ (reference sequence). The CDR3 region is CASSPTGAYEQYF. The CDR3 DNA sequence: TGTGCCAGCAGCCCCACGGGGGCGTACGAGCAGTACTTC. Supplemented by reference TRBV7-9 and TRBJ2-7, the full variable domain reads DTGVSQNPRHKITKRGQNVTFRCDPISEHNRLYWYRQTLGQGPEFLTYFQNEAQLEKSRLLSDRFSAERPKGSFSTLEIQRTEQGDSAMYLCASSPTGAYEQYFGPGTRLTVT.

The chain carries TRBV11-3 and TRBJ2-7; D gene ambiguous. Trimming cost V 6 bases and J 0 bases, with 6 bases left between them. From germline, CDR1 is SGHNT and CDR2 YENEEA. The CDR3 runs to 12 residues. The CDR3 region has the DNA TGTGCCAGCAGTTATAGCTCCTACGAGCAGTACTTC. Its protein product is CASSYSSYEQYF. The full variable domain, with the rest looked up from reference TRBV11-3 and TRBJ2-7, is EAGVVQSPRYKIIEKKQPVAFWCNPISGHNTLYWYLQNLGQGPELLIRYENEEAVDDSQLPKDRFSAERLKGVDSTLKIQPAELGDSAVYLCASSYSSYEQYFGPGTRLTVT.

This sequence joins TRBV6-5 and TRBJ2-1, with TRBD1 as a possible D gene (5 bases). In germline, CDR1 is MNHEY, CDR2 SVGAGI. CDR3 length equals 15 residues. V lost 2 bases and J 4 bases, leaving 12 bases between the germline ends. Here the CDR3 reads CASSYDSAIYNEQFF. The CDR3 DNA reads as TGTGCCAGCAGTTACGACAGTGCGATTTACAATGAGCAGTTCTTC.

This clone was counted a few times. The gene calls are TRBV4-1 and TRBJ1-2; D not resolved. The germline V gene encodes CDR1 MGHRA and CDR2 YSYEKL. The CDR3 loop spans 14 amino acids. V lost 0 bases and J 4 bases, leaving 9 bases between the germline ends. The CDR3 DNA is TGCGCCAGCAGCCAAGACCCAGCTTCCTATGGCTACACCTTC. Protein product: CASSQDPASYGYTF.

V and J are TRBV2 and TRBJ2-7; D is undetermined. The CDR3 totals 10 residues. Germline loops: CDR1 SNHLY, CDR2 FYNNEI. V lost 7 bases and J lost 9, with 10 bases in between. DNA of the CDR3: TGTGCCAGCATGGGCGGAAGGCAGTACTTC. It is translated as CASMGGRQYF.